The 21 T cell receptor beta chains presented below share a single source sample, sequenced in a study of Ad26.COV2.S vaccination and SARS-CoV-2 variants. Sequencing was performed with immunoSEQ multiplex PCR; in TCRdb, only in-frame clones are kept and a portion is missing. Counted here are 350,000 to 550,000 clones, nearly 90% occurring once; the ten biggest clones make up about 2.5%. The treatment here: roughly 19 received Ad26.COV2.S at low or high dose, single or two shots; 5 received placebo; per-sample allocation not given. The investigators took samples on day 63 after the first vaccine or placebo injection. Sequenced here: peripheral blood, sampled in a trial of Ad26.COV2.S vaccine versus placebo. These TCRs come from a person aged 18-65 years who received the Ad26.COV2.S COVID-19 vaccine or a placebo.

This clone was counted once. The chain has TRBV12-3 or TRBV12-4 and TRBJ1-2; a possible D gene is TRBD1 (5 bases). Trimming pared 3 bases from V and 8 bases from J, leaving 10 bases between. The CDR3 extends over 12 amino acids. CDR3 in DNA: TGTGCCAGCAGTTTGGGGGTGGGCGGCTACACCTTC. It translates to CASSLGVGGYTF.

The CDR3 DNA reads TGCGCCAGCAGCTGGGAGGGACTTCGGCAGTACTTC. Its translation: CASSWEGLRQYF. The chain is built from TRBV5-1 and TRBJ2-7, with 7 nucleotides matching TRBD2. Germline CDR1 is SGHRS and CDR2 is YFSETQ. This CDR3 is 12 amino acids long. V lost 3 bases to trimming and J lost 9 bases; unmatched junction nucleotides: 6.

The chain couples TRBV24-1 to TRBJ1-5, with D possibly matching TRBD1 (5 bases). This CDR3 is 20 amino acids long. The germline gives CDR1 KGHDR, CDR2 SFDVKD. Trimming shortened V by 4 bases and J by 3 bases, and 27 bases separated the two germline ends. In DNA form, the CDR3 reads TGTGCCACCAGTGACCCATCGGTCGGCGGCCCCAGGGAGGTCAATCAGCCCCAGCATTTT. Amino acids: CATSDPSVGGPREVNQPQHF.

A few counts support this clone. The V gene is TRBV7-8, the J gene TRBJ2-5; perhaps TRBD2 as D (6 bases). The CDR3 is 17 amino acids. Germline V gene data show CDR1 as SGHVS and CDR2 as FQNEAQ. Trimming shortened V by 2 bases and J by 5 bases, and 21 bases separated the two germline ends. The CDR3: CASSLNRVLKRGETQYF. CDR3 bases: TGTGCCAGCAGCTTAAATCGGGTCCTTAAACGGGGGGAGACCCAGTACTTC.

The chain combines TRBV5-5 with TRBJ2-5; D gene ambiguous. The V and J ends lost 0 bases and 3 bases respectively, with 0 bases between them. From germline, CDR1 is SGHKS and CDR2 YYEKEE (reference sequence). This CDR3 contains 11 residues. The CDR3 coding sequence is TGTGCCAGCAGCTTGGAAGAGACCCAGTACTTC. Translating gives CASSLEETQYF.

This chain joins TRBV7-9 and TRBJ2-1; D is unclear. CDR3 length: 16 amino acids. Trimming shortened V by 1 base and J by 10 bases, and 20 bases separated the two germline ends. Per germline, CDR1 SEHNR and CDR2 FQNEAQ (reference sequence). CDR3 protein: CASSLGATSAPGEQFF. DNA of the CDR3: TGTGCCAGCAGCTTAGGAGCAACCTCCGCCCCCGGAGAGCAGTTCTTC.

The chain combines TRBV19 with TRBJ2-3; the match to TRBD2 covers 14 bases. J was trimmed by 6 bases and V by 6 bases; bases with no gene match: 14. The CDR3 is 18 residues long. CDR1 LNHDA and CDR2 SQIVND come from the germline V gene (reference sequence). The CDR3 DNA reads as TGTGCCAGTAGCGCGATCCAGGGACTAGCGGGAGCCGATGATACGCAGTATTTT. Translation: CASSAIQGLAGADDTQYF. The complete variable domain, with remaining parts taken from reference TRBV19 and TRBJ2-3, reads DGGITQSPKYLFRKEGQNVTLSCEQNLNHDAMYWYRQDPGQGLRLIYYSQIVNDFQKGDIAEGYSVSREKKESFPLTVTSAQKNPTAFYLCASSAIQGLAGADDTQYFGPGTRLTVL.

The chain links TRBV18 to TRBJ2-5; 9 positions agree with TRBD1. The CDR3 is made up of 13 amino acids. The J segment lost 5 bases and the V segment lost 3 bases, leaving 1 base of the junction unmatched. Germline CDR1 and CDR2: KGHSH and LQKENI. In DNA form, the CDR3 reads TGTGCCAGCTCACCGGGGACAGGGGAGACCCAGTACTTC. Protein product: CASSPGTGETQYF.

The V call is TRBV7-8, the J call TRBJ1-3; D is uncertain. Germline CDR1 SGHVS, CDR2 FQNEAQ. V lost 5 bases, J lost 4 bases, and 15 bases lay in between. The CDR3 runs to 15 residues. The CDR3 DNA follows: TGTGCCAGCAGCCACGGCCGTGATACGGGAAACACCATATATTTT. Its protein is CASSHGRDTGNTIYF.

The genes are TRBV10-3 and TRBJ2-1; D ambiguous. CDR1 ENHRY and CDR2 SYGVKD come from the germline V gene. V lost 3 bases, J lost 6 bases, and 18 bases lay in between. The CDR3 length is 16 residues. The CDR3 nucleotides are TGTGCCATCAGTGATTCGCGTCGGCAGACTGGCAATGAGCAGTTCTTC. It translates to CAISDSRRQTGNEQFF.

V usage is TRBV5-5 and J usage is TRBJ1-5, with D uncertain. Germline-derived CDR1 and CDR2 are SGHKS and YYEKEE (reference sequence). This CDR3 comprises 15 residues. V lost 4 bases to trimming and J lost 10 bases, with 21 bases between them. The DNA of the CDR3 is TGTGCCAGCAGCCGTTCCCGGGCCGCGGATAGACCCCAGCATTTT. Its protein product is CASSRSRAADRPQHF.

The chain combines TRBV9 with TRBJ2-5, with 15 bases that match TRBD2. CDR1 and CDR2 (germline): SGDLS, YYNGEE. This CDR3 has 16 amino acids. The V gene end was trimmed by 4 bases and the J gene end by 2 bases; junction bases not matched to a gene: 3. The CDR3 region is CASSTGTSGRQETQYF. The CDR3 DNA sequence: TGTGCCAGCAGCACAGGGACTAGCGGGAGGCAAGAGACCCAGTACTTC.

Worth noting for this clone: The sample contains more than one DNA sequence encoding this CDR3. J is TRBJ2-5 and V is TRBV7-3; D gene unclear. CDR3 length equals 13 residues. Germline CDR1 is SGHTA and CDR2 is FQGTGA. Trimming stripped 1 base from V and 1 base from J, with 4 bases between. CDR3 sequence: CASSLSLQETQYF. CDR3 nucleotides: TGTGCCAGCAGCTTAAGTCTCCAAGAGACCCAGTACTTC.

The chain employs TRBV11-3 and TRBJ2-1, with D hard to call. This CDR3 has 17 residues. V dropped 1 base and J dropped 0 bases, with 13 bases sitting between them. Germline V gives CDR1 SGHNT, CDR2 YENEEA. The CDR3 coding sequence is TGTGCCAGCAGCTTAGTGTTAGCCGGCTTCTCCTACAATGAGCAGTTCTTC. Amino acids: CASSLVLAGFSYNEQFF.

The chain has TRBV19 and TRBJ1-4, with TRBD1 identical over 8 bases. Germline V gene lookup returns CDR1 LNHDA and CDR2 SQIVND (reference sequence). The CDR3 is 15 residues long. Trimming removed 6 bases from V and 7 bases from J; junction bases left unmatched: 10. The CDR3 bases are TGTGCCAGTAGCCCCACAGGGGGTATAACTGAAAAACTGTTTTTT. This translates into CASSPTGGITEKLFF.

This sequence joins TRBV4-2 and TRBJ2-2, with TRBD1 identical over 7 bases. The CDR3 has 17 amino acids. Germline CDR1 and CDR2: LGHNA and YNFKEQ. V dropped 2 bases and J dropped 2; count of bases not matched to a gene: 8. The chain's CDR3 is CASSQKMTGPNTGELFF. CDR3 coding DNA: TGTGCCAGCAGCCAAAAGATGACAGGGCCCAACACCGGGGAGCTGTTTTTT.

V and J are TRBV14 and TRBJ1-1; D possibly corresponds to TRBD1 (5 bases). The CDR3 spans 13 residues. CDR1 and CDR2 (germline): SGHDN, FVKESK. V lost 3 bases and J lost 7, with 12 bases in between. The CDR3 DNA sequence: TGTGCCAGCAGCCACAACAGGAATGGTGAAGCTTTCTTT. The encoded protein is CASSHNRNGEAFF.

V is TRBV9 and J is TRBJ1-3; D gene ambiguous. CDR1 is SGDLS and CDR2 is YYNGEE in the germline V gene. Trimming took off 0 bases at V and 0 bases at J, with 7 bases between the two ends. This CDR3 spans 15 amino acids. The CDR3 loop reads CASSVGGLSGNTIYF. CDR3 coding DNA: TGTGCCAGCAGCGTAGGAGGACTCTCTGGAAACACCATATATTTT. Variable domain in full (rest from reference TRBV9 and TRBJ1-3): DSGVTQTPKHLITATGQRVTLRCSPRSGDLSVYWYQQSLDQGLQFLIQYYNGEERAKGNILERFSAQQFPDLHSELNLSSLELGDSALYFCASSVGGLSGNTIYFGEGSWLTVV.

The chain has TRBV5-1 and TRBJ1-6; 7 bases match TRBD1. The CDR3 extends over 16 amino acids. Germline lookup yields CDR1 SGHRS and CDR2 YFSETQ. V lost 2 bases, J lost 5 bases, and 7 bases stayed unmatched. The CDR3 region has the DNA TGCGCCAGCAGCTTCGGGGACAGAGATAATAATTCACCCCTCCACTTT. It yields the protein CASSFGDRDNNSPLHF. The variable domain in full, completed from reference TRBV5-1 and TRBJ1-6, reads KAGVTQTPRYLIKTRGQQVTLSCSPISGHRSVSWYQQTPGQGLQFLFEYFSETQRNKGNFPGRFSGRQFSNSRSEMNVSTLELGDSALYLCASSFGDRDNNSPLHFGNGTRLTVT.

V gene TRBV2 combines with J gene TRBJ2-1, with 10 bases identical to TRBD2. Germline V lookup: CDR1 SNHLY, CDR2 FYNNEI. This CDR3 contains 15 residues. The ends lost 6 bases at V and 8 bases at J; junction bases unmatched: 10. CDR3: CASRRLAGGRDEQFF. The CDR3 DNA reads TGTGCCAGCAGAAGACTAGCGGGTGGTAGGGATGAGCAGTTCTTC.

V usage is TRBV4-3 and J usage is TRBJ1-3; no clear D gene. The V end was cut by 6 bases, the J end by 2 bases, with 14 bases between. Germline V gene sequence: CDR1 LGHNA, CDR2 YSLEER. The CDR3 runs 15 residues. CDR3 coding DNA: TGCGCCAGCAGTTCCCGGGCAGTTCCTGGAAACACCATATATTTT. Translation: CASSSRAVPGNTIYF.